Below are 3 T cell receptor beta chains sequenced from a single sample in a study of blood T cell repertoires in COVID-19. Assay used: immunoSEQ multiplex PCR; TCRdb lists only in-frame clones, some missing. Of 110,000 or so clones in the sample, approximately 81% are singletons; the top ten hold around 3.4%. The material sequenced was peripheral blood. The origin of the receptors is a man aged 35 to 55 with acute or convalescent COVID-19.

V gene TRBV7-6 combines with J gene TRBJ2-3; tentative D call: TRBD2 (6 bases). V was pared by 1 base and J by 2 bases, with 10 bases between. Germline lookup yields CDR1 SGHVS and CDR2 FNYEAQ. The CDR3 contains 15 residues. DNA of the CDR3: TGTGCCAGCAGCTTAGGCGGGGCTAACACAGATACGCAGTATTTT. Translated, it gives CASSLGGANTDTQYF.

This clone occurred a few times. The chain carries TRBV9 and TRBJ1-6, with 7 bases lining up with TRBD1. The junction had 9 bases not matched to a gene; V was cut back by 1 base and J by 11 bases. The germline gives CDR1 SGDLS, CDR2 YYNGEE. This CDR3 has 15 residues. The CDR3, as DNA: TGTGCCAGCAGCGTATTCGACAGGGCGGATCCACCCCTCCACTTT. This sequence encodes CASSVFDRADPPLHF.

The V gene is TRBV5-8, the J gene TRBJ1-4; 9 nucleotides line up with TRBD1. CDR1 and CDR2 from the germline V gene are SGHTS and YDEGEE. This CDR3 has 15 amino acids. V lost 0 bases and J lost 7; bases outside the gene matches: 4. For the CDR3, the DNA is TGTGCCAGCAGCTTGGACGGGACAGGGATTGAAAAACTGTTTTTT. Protein: CASSLDGTGIEKLFF.